One and the same sample provided the 32 T cell receptor beta chains below, sequenced in a study of vaccination effects on CD4 cells after COVID-19 (dated by TCRdb to the early 2020s). Library preparation employed the immunoSEQ multiplex PCR assay. Here the immuneACCESS table is served through TCRdb, limited to in-frame sequences with V and J called. Missing clones are a known gap in these copies; in checked studies unresolved V genes cover under half, and the rest lacks a known reason. For this sample the table gives roughly 52,000 clones, of which roughly 76% were detected only once. The ten most abundant clones make up about a sixth of the sample. The ViraFEST assay stimulated PBMC with viral peptide pools and then used TCR sequencing to identify antigen-specific CD4+ T cell clonotypes by expansion. After around eleven days of culture, CD4+ T cells were isolated with the EasySep CD4+ T cell isolation kit. Negative nucleocapsid antibody results before and after vaccination confirmed that the healthy vaccine recipients had no prior SARS-CoV-2 infection.

Antigen specificity for these receptors is unknown. The sequences come from CD4+ T cells from PBMCs cultured with SARS-CoV-2 spike peptides, collected before COVID-19 vaccination. The cell subset or site tag for this specimen amounts to: SARS-CoV-2 spike overlapping peptide pool stimulation. All receptors derive from a human donor who received a COVID-19 vaccine.

This clone was observed a few times. In nucleotides, the CDR3 is TGTGCCAGCAGCCCAAGGACTAGCGGGGAGAAGTCAAGCTCCTACGAGCAGTACTTC. This sequence encodes CASSPRTSGEKSSSYEQYF. The chain has TRBV13 and TRBJ2-7; 12 bases are shared with TRBD2. The CDR3 extends over 19 amino acids. With 5 bases clipped from V and 0 bases from J, the junction kept 14 bases outside the gene matches. Germline loops: CDR1 PRHDT, CDR2 FYEKMQ (reference sequence).

The chain couples TRBV3-1 (or the pseudogene TRBV3-2) to TRBJ1-3; D is unclear. Germline V gives CDR1 LGHDT, CDR2 YNNKEL (reference sequence). V lost 1 base and J 4 bases, leaving 5 bases between the germline ends. The CDR3 totals 13 residues. DNA of the CDR3: TGTGCCAGCAGCCAAGGGGTAGGAAACACCATATATTTT. This gives the protein CASSQGVGNTIYF.

J is TRBJ1-2 and V is TRBV19; D might be TRBD1 (5 bases). The CDR3 length is 15 residues. Germline V gives CDR1 LNHDA, CDR2 SQIVND (reference sequence). The V gene lost 4 bases and the J gene lost 7 bases, with 19 bases spanning the gap. The CDR3 bases are TGTGCCAGTAGTACCACCCTAAATACAGGACTTGGCTACACCTTC. This codes for CASSTTLNTGLGYTF.

V is TRBV3-1 (or the pseudogene TRBV3-2) and J is TRBJ1-2; D is possibly TRBD1 (6 bases). Trimming pared 11 bases from V and 6 bases from J, leaving 16 bases between. Looked up from germline, CDR1 is LGHDT and CDR2 is YNNKEL (reference sequence). This CDR3 is 12 amino acids long. In DNA form, the CDR3 reads TGTGCCGCCAGCGGGGGGGCGGATGGCTACACCTTC. As protein: CAASGGADGYTF.

The rearrangement joins TRBV7-2 to TRBJ1-1, with a weak D call TRBD1 (5 bases). Trimming took 5 bases from V and 7 from J, leaving 14 bases between them. Germline V lookup: CDR1 SGHTA, CDR2 FQGNSA. The CDR3 runs to 13 residues. The CDR3 protein is CASSGRANLEAFF. CDR3 in DNA: TGTGCCAGCAGCGGCAGGGCCAATCTTGAAGCTTTCTTT.

V usage is TRBV5-6 and J usage is TRBJ2-1; TRBD1 matches 11 bases. This CDR3 has 17 residues. V lost 2 bases, J lost 2 bases, and 6 bases stayed unmatched. Germline V gene sequence: CDR1 SGHDT, CDR2 YYEEEE. The CDR3 DNA is TGTGCCAGCAGCTTCTATCAGGGACAGGGGGCCTACAATGAGCAGTTCTTC. It codes for CASSFYQGQGAYNEQFF. The full variable domain, completed using reference TRBV5-6 and TRBJ2-1, is DAGVTQSPTHLIKTRGQQVTLRCSPKSGHDTVSWYQQALGQGPQFIFQYYEEEERQRGNFPDRFSGHQFPNYSSELNVNALLLGDSALYLCASSFYQGQGAYNEQFFGPGTRLTVL.

The chain uses TRBV28 and TRBJ1-2; D perhaps matches TRBD1 (5 bases). CDR1 MDHEN and CDR2 SYDVKM come from the germline V gene. The CDR3 is 18 residues long. Deletions cut 3 bases from V and 8 bases from J, with 28 bases between. The CDR3 nucleotides read TGTGCCAGCAGTTTCTACTTGGGCCTCACGACCCCCAGGGCCGGCTACACCTTC. Translation gives CASSFYLGLTTPRAGYTF.

The rearrangement uses TRBV28 and TRBJ1-6; D possibly corresponds to TRBD1 (6 bases). The germline CDR1 and CDR2 sequences are MDHEN and SYDVKM. This CDR3 is built from 17 residues. The V and J ends lost 4 bases and 0 bases respectively, with 13 bases between them. CDR3 loop: CASSSPRTDSYNSPLHF. CDR3 DNA sequence: TGTGCCAGCAGTTCCCCCCGGACAGACTCCTATAATTCACCCCTCCACTTT.

This chain uses TRBV6-6 with TRBJ1-2; TRBD1 is a possible D gene (6 bases). The CDR3 has 12 residues. The germline V and J ends were trimmed by 5 bases and 8 bases, with 12 bases remaining between them. Germline lookup yields CDR1 MNHNY and CDR2 SVGAGI (reference sequence). The CDR3 DNA follows: TGTGCCAGCAGTATACAGGGAAGGGGCTACACCTTC. Protein: CASSIQGRGYTF.

The chain employs TRBV19 and TRBJ2-7, with D unresolved. The CDR3 consists of 16 residues. V was cut by 5 bases and J by 6 bases, with 23 bases left in between. Germline values: CDR1 LNHDA, CDR2 SQIVND (reference sequence). The CDR3 is CASSVFKGALPLEQYF. The CDR3 DNA is TGTGCCAGTAGTGTGTTTAAAGGAGCTTTACCGCTCGAGCAGTACTTC. The complete variable domain, with remaining parts taken from reference TRBV19 and TRBJ2-7, reads DGGITQSPKYLFRKEGQNVTLSCEQNLNHDAMYWYRQDPGQGLRLIYYSQIVNDFQKGDIAEGYSVSREKKESFPLTVTSAQKNPTAFYLCASSVFKGALPLEQYFGPGTRLTVT.

V and J are TRBV7-2 and TRBJ1-2, with D hard to call. Trimming removed 8 bases at V and 7 bases at J, with 14 bases between. The CDR3 contains 12 residues. The germline CDR1 and CDR2 sequences are SGHTA and FQGNSA. The CDR3 DNA reads as TGTGCCAGCGGGCGGCTGGAACGTGGCTACACCTTC. This encodes CASGRLERGYTF.

This sequence joins TRBV5-4 and TRBJ2-3; TRBD2 is a possible D gene (7 bases). Germline lookup yields CDR1 SGHNT and CDR2 YYREEE (reference sequence). The CDR3 length is 15 residues. V lost 1 base, J lost 5 bases, and 14 bases lay in between. The CDR3 DNA sequence: TGTGCCAGCAGCTTGAGTGGGGGGGCGGAAGATACGCAGTATTTT. Its translation: CASSLSGGAEDTQYF.

This sequence joins TRBV19 and TRBJ1-5; TRBD1 might be the D (5 bases). Germline-derived CDR1 and CDR2 are LNHDA and SQIVND (reference sequence). V was shortened by 6 bases and J by 3 bases, with 15 bases between the two germline ends. The CDR3 length is 15 residues. CDR3 sequence: CASRVVDSPNQPQHF. DNA for the CDR3: TGTGCCAGTAGGGTGGTAGACAGCCCCAATCAGCCCCAGCATTTT.

The V call is TRBV4-2, the J call TRBJ2-3, with D perhaps given as TRBD1 or TRBD2 (6 bases each). V gave up 0 bases and J gave up 6 bases, with 16 bases separating them. CDR1 is LGHNA, CDR2 YNFKEQ, per germline. The CDR3 is made up of 16 amino acids. In DNA, the CDR3 is TGTGCCAGCAGCCAAGATGATGCAGGGGACTCGGATACGCAGTATTTT. Translated: CASSQDDAGDSDTQYF.

The chain joins TRBV2 to TRBJ1-2; a weak D match, TRBD1 (6 bases). The germline V gene encodes CDR1 SNHLY and CDR2 FYNNEI. This CDR3 region has 13 residues. V was clipped by 5 bases and J by 8 bases, with 15 bases between them. The CDR3: CASSRWGGDGYTF. For the CDR3, the DNA is TGTGCCAGCAGTCGGTGGGGGGGCGACGGCTACACCTTC.

The chain joins TRBV6-1 to TRBJ2-2; TRBD1 is a possible D gene (6 bases). V shed 9 bases and J shed 2 bases, with 13 bases lying between them. The CDR3 is 14 residues long. Germline CDR1 and CDR2: MNHNS and SASEGT. The CDR3 region is CASQQGRNTGELFF. CDR3 bases: TGTGCCAGTCAACAGGGACGCAACACCGGGGAGCTGTTTTTT.

The chain couples TRBV6-1 to TRBJ2-3; the D call may be TRBD1 or TRBD2 (7 bases each). The CDR3 length is 16 residues. Germline V gene sequence: CDR1 MNHNS, CDR2 SASEGT. The V end was cut by 3 bases, the J end by 3 bases, with 16 bases between. CDR3: CASSDRGGRMTDTQYF. The CDR3 nucleotides read TGTGCCAGCAGTGACAGGGGGGGGCGCATGACAGATACGCAGTATTTT.

The rearrangement uses TRBV27 and TRBJ2-2; possible D gene TRBD2, 8 bases. Between the trimmed V and J ends, which lost 5 bases and 4 bases, there was a span of 14 bases. CDR1 and CDR2 (germline): MNHEY, SMNVEV (reference sequence). The CDR3 extends over 15 amino acids. DNA of the CDR3: TGTGCCAGCAGTGGACAGGCGGGAGGCACCGGGGAGCTGTTTTTT. Translated, it gives CASSGQAGGTGELFF.

This chain joins TRBV28 and TRBJ2-5; 8 nucleotides line up with TRBD2. The germline CDR1 and CDR2 sequences are MDHEN and SYDVKM. The CDR3 is made up of 16 amino acids. The V and J ends lost 1 base and 5 bases, in that order; junction bases with no gene match: 9. The CDR3 bases are TGTGCCAGCAGTTTATACGGAAGCGGGAGTATTGAGACCCAGTACTTC. Protein product: CASSLYGSGSIETQYF.

The V call is TRBV18, the J call TRBJ1-1; D uncertain. The CDR3 runs 13 residues. Per the germline V gene, CDR1 is KGHSH and CDR2 is LQKENI. V was cut by 3 bases and J by 8 bases, with 13 bases left in between. The CDR3 sequence is CASSPSDTREAFF. CDR3 nucleotide sequence: TGTGCCAGCTCACCCTCAGACACCCGCGAAGCTTTCTTT.

This sequence joins TRBV7-2 and TRBJ1-1; the D gene is possibly TRBD1 (5 bases). The CDR3 spans 15 residues. Germline V gives CDR1 SGHTA, CDR2 FQGNSA. Deletions cut 5 bases from V and 1 base from J, with 14 bases between. For the CDR3, the DNA is TGTGCCAGCAGCACCAGGGTGATGGGGAACACTGAAGCTTTCTTT. This gives the protein CASSTRVMGNTEAFF. The full variable domain, with the rest looked up from reference TRBV7-2 and TRBJ1-1, is GAGVSQSPSNKVTEKGKDVELRCDPISGHTALYWYRQSLGQGLEFLIYFQGNSAPDKSGLPSDRFSAERTGGSVSTLTIQRTQQEDSAVYLCASSTRVMGNTEAFFGQGTRLTVV.

CDR3 DNA: TGTGCCAGCAGCTTAACAGTTATGAACACTGAAGCTTTCTTT. Encoded protein: CASSLTVMNTEAFF. V gene TRBV7-9 combines with J gene TRBJ1-1; D gene uncertain. The germline gives CDR1 SEHNR, CDR2 FQNEAQ (reference sequence). V shed 2 bases and J shed 0 bases, with 7 bases lying between them. The CDR3 covers 14 residues.

The chain employs TRBV3-1 (or the pseudogene TRBV3-2) and TRBJ2-7; 10 nucleotides agree with TRBD2. The CDR3 is 15 residues long. With V trimmed by 4 bases and J by 2 bases, 5 bases remained unmatched. Looked up from germline, CDR1 is LGHDT and CDR2 is YNNKEL (reference sequence). CDR3 amino acids: CASSPWTSGTYEQYF. CDR3 sequence (DNA): TGTGCCAGCAGCCCGTGGACTAGCGGAACCTACGAGCAGTACTTC.

As regards this clone: Relative to the germline gene, one junction end is altered; a read error may explain this. This chain connects TRBV11-2 to TRBJ2-3, with D uncertain. The CDR3 is 12 amino acids. Germline CDR1 is SGHAT and CDR2 is FQNNGV. CDR3 loop: CASSLRVDSQYF. CDR3 DNA sequence: TGTGCCAGCAGCTTAAGGGTAGATTCGCAGTATTTT.

The J gene is TRBJ2-4, the V gene TRBV12-5; TRBD2 matches 10 bases. Germline CDR1 is LGHNT and CDR2 is FRNRAP. V lost 3 bases to trimming and J lost 0 bases; unmatched junction nucleotides: 8. The CDR3 has 18 residues. The CDR3 sequence: CASGFALAGPLAKNIQYF. The CDR3 coding sequence is TGTGCTAGTGGTTTCGCACTAGCGGGGCCCCTAGCCAAAAACATTCAGTACTTC.

V usage is TRBV7-9 and J usage is TRBJ1-1, with D possibly being TRBD1 (6 bases). The CDR3 contains 13 residues. CDR1 and CDR2 from the germline V gene are SEHNR and FQNEAQ (reference sequence). Trimming took off 7 bases at V and 4 bases at J, with 13 bases between the two ends. The CDR3 spells CASNPTGSTEAFF. CDR3 in DNA: TGTGCCAGCAATCCAACAGGGTCCACTGAAGCTTTCTTT.

The rearrangement joins TRBV30 to TRBJ1-5; TRBD1 is a possible D gene (5 bases). The CDR3 consists of 13 residues. CDR1 is GTSNPN, CDR2 SVGIG, per germline (reference sequence). The V end was cut by 0 bases, the J end by 8 bases, with 11 bases between. CDR3 bases: TGTGCCTGGAGTGTACGCCTGGGGGAGCCCCAGCATTTT. Translated: CAWSVRLGEPQHF. Filled out from reference TRBV30 and TRBJ1-5, the complete variable domain reads SQTIHQWPATLVQPVGSPLSLECTVEGTSNPNLYWYRQAAGRGLQLLFYSVGIGQISSEVPQNLSASRPQDRQFILSSKKLLLSDSGFYLCAWSVRLGEPQHFGDGTRLSIL.

This chain joins TRBV4-1 and TRBJ1-2, with unresolved D. V lost 3 bases, J lost 3 bases, and 20 bases lay in between. This CDR3 has 17 amino acids. CDR1 is MGHRA and CDR2 is YSYEKL in the germline V gene. Written as DNA, the CDR3 is TGCGCCAGCAGCCACCGGACGGGTCCTCTTAGGGACTATGGCTACACCTTC. This translates into CASSHRTGPLRDYGYTF.

The rearrangement links TRBV29-1 to TRBJ2-6; no reliable D call. V was pared by 2 bases and J by 2 bases, with 13 bases between. Germline loops: CDR1 SQVTM, CDR2 ANQGSEA. The CDR3 extends over 16 amino acids. CDR3 sequence: CSVELVRPTGANVLTF. The CDR3, as DNA: TGCAGCGTTGAACTCGTCAGGCCCACTGGGGCCAACGTCCTGACTTTC. Combining the CDR3 with reference TRBV29-1 and TRBJ2-6 gives the whole variable domain SAVISQKPSRDICQRGTSLTIQCQVDSQVTMMFWYRQQPGQSLTLIATANQGSEATYESGFVIDKFPISRPNLTFSTLTVSNMSPEDSSIYLCSVELVRPTGANVLTFGAGSRLTVL.

This clone was found a few times. The chain couples TRBV4-3 to TRBJ1-4; 7 positions match TRBD1. V was clipped by 4 bases and J by 3 bases; unmatched bases: 5. The CDR3 runs to 15 residues. Per germline, CDR1 LGHNA and CDR2 YSLEER. The CDR3 sequence is CASSRRDRANEKLFF. Written as DNA, the CDR3 is TGCGCCAGCAGCCGCCGGGACAGAGCTAATGAAAAACTGTTTTTT.

The CDR3 DNA reads TGTGCCAGCAGCGTAGGGTTATCTAATCAGCCCCAGCATTTT. As protein: CASSVGLSNQPQHF. The chain employs TRBV9 and TRBJ1-5, with D uncertain. V was shortened by 0 bases and J by 4 bases, with 8 bases between the two germline ends. CDR3 length: 14 residues. Germline V gene data show CDR1 as SGDLS and CDR2 as YYNGEE.

The CDR3: CSARDGKGGFF. In DNA form, the CDR3 reads TGCAGTGCTAGAGATGGGAAAGGGGGCTTCTTT. The chain employs TRBV20-1 and TRBJ1-1; TRBD1 matches 7 bases. The CDR3 sequence is 11 residues long. The germline V gene encodes CDR1 DFQATT and CDR2 SNEGSKA (reference sequence). J gave up 14 bases and V 0 bases, and 6 bases lay outside the gene matches.